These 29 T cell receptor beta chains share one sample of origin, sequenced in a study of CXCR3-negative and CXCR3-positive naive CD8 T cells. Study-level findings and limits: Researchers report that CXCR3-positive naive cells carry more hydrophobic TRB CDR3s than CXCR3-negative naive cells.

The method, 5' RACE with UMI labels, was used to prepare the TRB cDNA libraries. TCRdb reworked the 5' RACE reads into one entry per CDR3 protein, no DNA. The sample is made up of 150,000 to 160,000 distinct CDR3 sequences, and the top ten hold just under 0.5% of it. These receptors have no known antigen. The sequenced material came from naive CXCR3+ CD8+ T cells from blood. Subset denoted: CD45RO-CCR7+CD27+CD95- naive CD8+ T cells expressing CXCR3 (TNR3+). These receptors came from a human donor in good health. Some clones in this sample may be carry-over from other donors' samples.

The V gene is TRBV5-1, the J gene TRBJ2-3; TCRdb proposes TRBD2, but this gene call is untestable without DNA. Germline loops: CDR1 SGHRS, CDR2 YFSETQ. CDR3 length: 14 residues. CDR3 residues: CASSLVGETDTQYF.

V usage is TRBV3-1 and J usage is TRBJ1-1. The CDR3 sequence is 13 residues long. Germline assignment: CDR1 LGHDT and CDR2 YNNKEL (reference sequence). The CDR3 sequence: CASHGGSNTEAFF.

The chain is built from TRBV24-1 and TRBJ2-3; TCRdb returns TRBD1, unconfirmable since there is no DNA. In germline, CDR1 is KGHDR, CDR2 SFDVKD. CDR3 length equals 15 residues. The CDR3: CATSDLVRGTDTQYF.

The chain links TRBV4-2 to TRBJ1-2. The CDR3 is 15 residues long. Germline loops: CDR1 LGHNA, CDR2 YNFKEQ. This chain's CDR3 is CASSQGGQNLYGYTF.

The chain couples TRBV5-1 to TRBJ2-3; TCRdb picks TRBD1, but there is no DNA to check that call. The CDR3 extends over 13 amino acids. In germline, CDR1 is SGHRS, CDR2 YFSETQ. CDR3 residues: CASRDSPPDTQYF.

The CDR3 region is CASSSPRLVANHLYDTQYF. The chain links TRBV28 to TRBJ2-3; TCRdb's D gene call, TRBD2, goes unchecked for lack of DNA. Germline CDR1 MDHEN, CDR2 SYDVKM. CDR3 size: 19 residues.

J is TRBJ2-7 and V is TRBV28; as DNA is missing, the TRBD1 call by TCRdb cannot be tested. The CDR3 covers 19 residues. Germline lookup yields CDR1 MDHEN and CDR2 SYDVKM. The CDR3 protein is CASSSLRDRGRPGAYEQYF. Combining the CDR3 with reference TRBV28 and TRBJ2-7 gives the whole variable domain DVKVTQSSRYLVKRTGEKVFLECVQDMDHENMFWYRQDPGLGLRLIYFSYDVKMKEKGDIPEGYSVSREKKERFSLILESASTNQTSMYLCASSSLRDRGRPGAYEQYFGPGTRLTVT.

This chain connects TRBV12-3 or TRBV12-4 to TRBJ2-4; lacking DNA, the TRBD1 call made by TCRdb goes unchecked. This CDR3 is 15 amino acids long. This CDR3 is CASSRDKKAKNIQYF.

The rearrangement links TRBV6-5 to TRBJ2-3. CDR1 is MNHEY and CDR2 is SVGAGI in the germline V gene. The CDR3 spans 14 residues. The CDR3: CASSYRFSTDTQYF.

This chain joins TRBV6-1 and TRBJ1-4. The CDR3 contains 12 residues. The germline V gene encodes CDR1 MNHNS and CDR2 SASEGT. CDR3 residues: CASSSANEKLFF.

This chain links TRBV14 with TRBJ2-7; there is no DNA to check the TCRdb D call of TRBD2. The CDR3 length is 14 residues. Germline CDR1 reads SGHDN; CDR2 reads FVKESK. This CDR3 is CASSPGLATYEQYF.

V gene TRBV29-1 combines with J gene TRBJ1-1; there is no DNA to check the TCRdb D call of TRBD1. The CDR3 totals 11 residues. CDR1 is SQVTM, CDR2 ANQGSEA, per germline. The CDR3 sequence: CSAKPTGEAFF.

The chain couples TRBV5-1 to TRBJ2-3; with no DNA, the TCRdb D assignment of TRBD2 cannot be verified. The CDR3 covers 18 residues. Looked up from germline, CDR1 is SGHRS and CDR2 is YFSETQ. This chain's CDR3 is CASSLGGVAGAGTDTQYF.

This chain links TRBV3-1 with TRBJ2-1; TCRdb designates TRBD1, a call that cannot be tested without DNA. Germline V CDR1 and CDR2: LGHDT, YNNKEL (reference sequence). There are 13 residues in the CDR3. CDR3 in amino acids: CASQTGDYNEQFF.

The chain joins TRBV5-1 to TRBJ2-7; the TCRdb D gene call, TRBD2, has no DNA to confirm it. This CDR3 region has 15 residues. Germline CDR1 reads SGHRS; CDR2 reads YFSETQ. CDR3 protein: CASSQLAGAPYEQYF.

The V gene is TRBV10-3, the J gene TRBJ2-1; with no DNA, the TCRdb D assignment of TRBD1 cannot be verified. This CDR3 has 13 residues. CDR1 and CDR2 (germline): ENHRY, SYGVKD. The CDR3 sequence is CAILDRAGNEQFF.

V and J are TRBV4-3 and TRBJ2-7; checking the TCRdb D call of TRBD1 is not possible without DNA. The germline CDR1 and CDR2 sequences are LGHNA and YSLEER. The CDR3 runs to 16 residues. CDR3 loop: CASSQDMRGPINEQYF.

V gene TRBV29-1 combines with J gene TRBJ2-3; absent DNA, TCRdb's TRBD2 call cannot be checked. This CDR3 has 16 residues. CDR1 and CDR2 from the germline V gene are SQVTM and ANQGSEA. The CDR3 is CSVERPGLRGTDTQYF.

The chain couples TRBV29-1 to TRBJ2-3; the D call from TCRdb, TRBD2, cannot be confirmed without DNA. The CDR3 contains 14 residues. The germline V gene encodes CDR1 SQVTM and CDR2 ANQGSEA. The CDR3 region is CSVETRLLADTQYF.

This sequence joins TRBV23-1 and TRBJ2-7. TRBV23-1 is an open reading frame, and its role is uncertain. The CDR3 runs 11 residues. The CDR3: CASSQRREQYF.

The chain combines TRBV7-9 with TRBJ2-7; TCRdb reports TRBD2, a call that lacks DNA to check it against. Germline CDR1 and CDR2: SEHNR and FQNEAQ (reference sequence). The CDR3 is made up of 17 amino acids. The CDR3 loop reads CASSPYLGLAASYEQYF.

The CDR3 spells CASSLAFLEGAGANVLTF. This chain joins TRBV7-9 and TRBJ2-6; TCRdb names TRBD2, which stays unverified in the absence of DNA. Germline V lookup: CDR1 SEHNR, CDR2 FQNEAQ (reference sequence). The CDR3 covers 18 residues.

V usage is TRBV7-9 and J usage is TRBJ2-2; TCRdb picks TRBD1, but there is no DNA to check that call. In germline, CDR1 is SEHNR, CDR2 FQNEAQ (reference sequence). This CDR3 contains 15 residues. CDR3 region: CASSLDRANGGELFF.

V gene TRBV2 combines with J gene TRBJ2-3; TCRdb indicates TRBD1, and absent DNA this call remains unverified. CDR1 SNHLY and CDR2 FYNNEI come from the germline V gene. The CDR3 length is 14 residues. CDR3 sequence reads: CASWVGDRKDTQYF.

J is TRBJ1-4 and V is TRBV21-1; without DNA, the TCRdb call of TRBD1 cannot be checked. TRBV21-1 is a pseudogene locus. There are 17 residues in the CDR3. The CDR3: CASTFMRGLTTNEKLFF.

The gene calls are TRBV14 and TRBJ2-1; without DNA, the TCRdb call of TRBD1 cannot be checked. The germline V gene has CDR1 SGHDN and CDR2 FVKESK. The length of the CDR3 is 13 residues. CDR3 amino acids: CASSQDPGAQQFF.

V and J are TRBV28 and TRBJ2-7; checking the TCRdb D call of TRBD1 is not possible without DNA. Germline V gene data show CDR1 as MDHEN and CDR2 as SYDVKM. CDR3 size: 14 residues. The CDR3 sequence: CASSSSQGFNEQYF.

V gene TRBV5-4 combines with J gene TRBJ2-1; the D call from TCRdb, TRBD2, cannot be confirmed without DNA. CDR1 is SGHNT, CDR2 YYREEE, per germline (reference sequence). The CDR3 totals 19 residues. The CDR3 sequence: CASSLAGLAGVAPYNEQFF.

CDR3 amino acids: CSVADGGSGNTIYF. The V and J genes are TRBV29-1 and TRBJ1-3. This CDR3 is built from 14 residues. Germline V CDR1 and CDR2: SQVTM, ANQGSEA.